One and the same sample provided the 13 T cell receptor beta chains below, sequenced in a study of STAT5B mutations in CD4+ large granular lymphocyte leukemia. Using immunoSEQ multiplex PCR, the repertoire was profiled, and TCRdb retains in-frame clones only, with some absent. Counted here are about 30,000 clones, about 78% occurring once; the ten biggest clones make up 2.5%. Sequences were obtained from CD4+ T cells from blood buffy coats. The receptors stem from a human donor in good health.

This clone has a handful of counts. This chain links TRBV4-1 with TRBJ1-5; D is uncertain. In germline, CDR1 is MGHRA, CDR2 YSYEKL. The V and J ends lost 0 bases and 5 bases respectively, with 5 bases between them. The CDR3 spans 13 residues. CDR3 sequence reads: CASSQDADQPQHF. In nucleotides, the CDR3 is TGCGCCAGCAGCCAAGATGCGGATCAGCCCCAGCATTTT.

The chain links TRBV30 to TRBJ1-5; possible D gene TRBD1, 5 bases. Trimming shortened V by 4 bases and J by 2 bases, and 18 bases separated the two germline ends. CDR1 GTSNPN and CDR2 SVGIG come from the germline V gene (reference sequence). The CDR3 is made up of 16 amino acids. CDR3 in amino acids: CAWTAQGVTGNQPQHF. The CDR3 nucleotides are TGTGCCTGGACCGCCCAAGGGGTAACGGGCAATCAGCCCCAGCATTTT.

The V and J genes are TRBV4-2 and TRBJ2-5; TRBD2 agrees at 9 bases. The V gene end was trimmed by 4 bases and the J gene end by 5 bases; junction bases not matched to a gene: 8. The CDR3 runs to 15 residues. Per germline, CDR1 LGHNA and CDR2 YNFKEQ. DNA of the CDR3: TGTGCCAGCAGCCTGGCGGGGGGGGGCCCGGAGACCCAGTACTTC. This translates into CASSLAGGGPETQYF.

The chain has TRBV7-3 and TRBJ2-1; D is uncertain. The CDR3 spans 12 residues. The V end was cut by 4 bases, the J end by 7 bases, with 8 bases between. Germline V gives CDR1 SGHTA, CDR2 FQGTGA. The DNA for the CDR3 is TGTGCCAGCAGCTATATGGGGAATGAGCAGTTCTTC. This translates into CASSYMGNEQFF.

This chain connects TRBV11-2 to TRBJ2-7; a weak D match, TRBD1 (5 bases). Trimming shortened V by 5 bases and J by 6 bases, and 8 bases separated the two germline ends. CDR3 length: 11 amino acids. CDR1 is SGHAT, CDR2 FQNNGV, per germline. The CDR3 protein is CASSARGEQYF. CDR3 in DNA: TGTGCCAGCAGCGCAAGGGGCGAGCAGTACTTC.

The CDR3, as DNA: TGCGCCAGCAGTCAATCTCGGGCCGCTATCGGACAGGGTCCTGAAAAACTGTTTTTT. It translates to CASSQSRAAIGQGPEKLFF. The chain has TRBV23-1 and TRBJ1-4, with 8 bases matching TRBD1. TRBV23-1 is an ORF; its function is uncertain. The CDR3 contains 19 residues. V lost 0 bases to trimming and J lost 7 bases; unmatched junction nucleotides: 16.

The gene calls are TRBV28 and TRBJ2-5; tentatively, D is TRBD1 (5 bases). The germline gives CDR1 MDHEN, CDR2 SYDVKM. There are 14 residues in the CDR3. The germline V and J ends were trimmed by 2 bases and 4 bases, with 11 bases remaining between them. CDR3 region: CASSLPDSSETQYF. CDR3 nucleotide sequence: TGTGCCAGCAGTTTACCCGACAGTTCAGAGACCCAGTACTTC.

The CDR3 bases are TGCGCCAGCAGCGGATTCCGAGGGTACCAAGAGACCCAGTACTTC. Translating gives CASSGFRGYQETQYF. V usage is TRBV5-1 and J usage is TRBJ2-5; weak D call: TRBD2 (5 bases). From germline, CDR1 is SGHRS and CDR2 YFSETQ. This CDR3 is 15 amino acids long. Trimming removed 4 bases from V and 0 bases from J, with 13 bases in between. The full variable domain, with the rest looked up from reference TRBV5-1 and TRBJ2-5, is KAGVTQTPRYLIKTRGQQVTLSCSPISGHRSVSWYQQTPGQGLQFLFEYFSETQRNKGNFPGRFSGRQFSNSRSEMNVSTLELGDSALYLCASSGFRGYQETQYFGPGTRLLVL.

This chain joins TRBV7-8 and TRBJ2-1; 7 bases match TRBD1. CDR1 and CDR2 (germline): SGHVS, FQNEAQ. The CDR3 is 15 residues long. V lost 5 bases to trimming and J lost 4 bases; unmatched junction nucleotides: 8. In nucleotides, the CDR3 is TGTGCCAGCAGCCAGACAGGGTCGGGGTACAATGAGCAGTTCTTC. Residues: CASSQTGSGYNEQFF. Together with reference TRBV7-8 and TRBJ2-1, the CDR3 gives the full variable domain: GAGVSQSPRYKVAKRGQDVALRCDPISGHVSLFWYQQALGQGPEFLTYFQNEAQLDKSGLPSDRFFAERPEGSVSTLKIQRTQQEDSAVYLCASSQTGSGYNEQFFGPGTRLTVL.

The genes are TRBV7-9 and TRBJ2-1, with D tentatively TRBD2 (6 bases). The CDR3 runs 14 residues. The V and J ends lost 1 base and 9 bases respectively, with 13 bases between them. Germline-derived CDR1 and CDR2 are SEHNR and FQNEAQ (reference sequence). CDR3 sequence reads: CASSLDRRDREQFF. CDR3 in DNA: TGTGCCAGCAGCTTAGATAGGCGGGATCGTGAGCAGTTCTTC.

This chain connects TRBV5-6 to TRBJ2-7, with a possible D match to TRBD2 (5 bases). The germline V gene encodes CDR1 SGHDT and CDR2 YYEEEE. CDR3 length: 15 amino acids. Deletions cut 4 bases from V and 3 bases from J, with 17 bases between. CDR3 amino acids: CASSPMGVGFYEQYF. The CDR3 DNA follows: TGTGCCAGCAGCCCGATGGGAGTCGGCTTCTACGAGCAGTACTTC.

This clone was seen a few times. The rearrangement uses TRBV6-5 and TRBJ1-1; D perhaps matches TRBD1 (5 bases). Trimming took off 2 bases at V and 3 bases at J, with 7 bases between the two ends. This CDR3 is built from 13 residues. Germline CDR1 and CDR2: MNHEY and SVGAGI. The CDR3 is CASSYQGHTEAFF. CDR3 sequence (DNA): TGTGCCAGCAGTTACCAGGGTCACACTGAAGCTTTCTTT.

This clone was counted a few times. The chain employs TRBV6-5 and TRBJ1-5, with 8 bases aligning to TRBD1. The CDR3 has 15 amino acids. J lost 3 bases, V lost 6 bases, and 7 bases had no gene match. Germline loops: CDR1 MNHEY, CDR2 SVGAGI. The CDR3 DNA follows: TGTGCCAGCAGACCGGACAGGGAACACAATCAGCCCCAGCATTTT. It translates to CASRPDREHNQPQHF.